Listed below are T cell receptor beta chains from one sample, sequenced in a study of blood T cell repertoires in COVID-19. Here immunoSEQ multiplex PCR was the method, and the copy in TCRdb shows in-frame clones only, minus some. The sample contains roughly 130,000 clones, about 88% of which appear only once. The source material was peripheral blood. The receptor set was obtained from a man over 45 with active COVID-19. Each CDR3 is given with its conserved first and last residue. The D gene is left open where the match is weak. Only some rows state a clone size, as once, few, many or a class for expanded clones.

d_gene | j_gene | v_gene | abundance | CDR3aa | CDR3nt
- | TRBJ2-3 | TRBV7-9 | - | CASSPGTSADTQYF | TGTGCCAGCAGCCCCGGGACAAGCGCAGATACGCAGTATTTT
TRBD2 | TRBJ2-1 | TRBV6-2/TRBV6-3 | - | CASRPSGSGLGSSYNEQFF | TGTGCCAGCAGACCTAGCGGGAGTGGACTCGGAAGCTCCTACAATGAGCAGTTCTTC
- | TRBJ2-3 | TRBV9 | - | CASSPNPTTRVLADTQYF | TGTGCCAGCAGCCCTAACCCAACCACTAGGGTTCTTGCAGATACGCAGTATTTT
- | TRBJ1-2 | TRBV5-4 | - | CASSPGHLYGYTF | TGTGCCAGCAGCCCGGGACACCTCTATGGCTACACCTTC
- | TRBJ2-2 | TRBV5-1 | - | CASSPFGTSAAGELFF | TGCGCCAGCAGCCCCTTTGGGACTTCCGCCGCCGGGGAGCTGTTTTTT
TRBD2 | TRBJ2-3 | TRBV7-9 | - | CASSLASGRTDTQYF | TGTGCCAGCAGCTTAGCGAGCGGGAGGACAGATACGCAGTATTTT
- | TRBJ2-1 | TRBV7-9 | - | CASSSFGRGDEQFF | TGTGCCAGCAGCTCCTTCGGGAGAGGGGATGAGCAGTTCTTC
TRBD1 | TRBJ1-5 | TRBV6-6 | - | CASSGQAGINQPQHF | TGTGCCAGCAGCGGACAGGCAGGGATCAATCAGCCCCAGCATTTT
TRBD1 | TRBJ1-1 | TRBV19 | - | CASSTGQGATEAFF | TGTGCCAGTAGTACGGGACAGGGGGCCACTGAAGCTTTCTTT
TRBD1 | TRBJ1-5 | TRBV19 | - | CASSLGGRDSNQPQHF | TGTGCCAGTAGCTTAGGGGGCCGGGATAGCAATCAGCCCCAGCATTTT
- | TRBJ1-2 | TRBV7-2 | - | CASSLVVGGNYGYTF | TGTGCCAGCAGCTTAGTTGTGGGGGGGAACTATGGCTACACCTTC
TRBD1 | TRBJ1-1 | TRBV7-2 | - | CASSPPGTGYEAFF | TGTGCCAGCAGCCCCCCCGGGACAGGCTATGAAGCTTTCTTT
- | TRBJ2-3 | TRBV5-4 | - | CASSFQSRGTDTQYF | TGTGCCAGCAGCTTCCAGAGCCGGGGCACAGATACGCAGTATTTT
TRBD1 | TRBJ1-1 | TRBV6-1 | - | CASSEDRGTEAFF | TGTGCCAGCAGTGAAGACAGGGGCACTGAAGCTTTCTTT
- | TRBJ1-2 | TRBV6-5 | - | CASSPGIYGYTF | TGTGCCAGCAGTCCCGGGATTTATGGCTACACCTTC
- | TRBJ1-1 | TRBV3-1/TRBV3-2 | - | CASGANTEAFF | TGTGCCAGCGGGGCCAACACTGAAGCTTTCTTT
TRBD2 | TRBJ2-3 | TRBV5-4 | - | CASSYKRGGDTQYF | TGTGCCAGCAGCTACAAGCGGGGCGGAGATACGCAGTATTTT
- | TRBJ2-5 | TRBV15 | - | CATSRDRGQETQYF | TGTGCCACCAGCAGAGACAGAGGGCAAGAGACCCAGTACTTC
- | TRBJ1-1 | TRBV7-8 | - | CASNPTTRGGTEAFF | TGTGCCAGCAACCCGACAACACGGGGAGGCACTGAAGCTTTCTTT
TRBD2 | TRBJ2-5 | TRBV3-1/TRBV3-2 | once | CASSLSGGPLETQYF | TGTGCCAGCAGCCTTAGCGGGGGTCCATTGGAGACCCAGTACTTC
TRBD2 | TRBJ2-1 | TRBV18 | - | CASSFGLARDNEQFF | TGTGCCAGCTCATTTGGACTAGCCCGTGACAATGAGCAGTTCTTC
TRBD2 | TRBJ2-2 | TRBV6-6 | - | CASSYTGGSGELFF | TGTGCCAGCAGCTACACGGGGGGGTCCGGGGAGCTGTTTTTT
TRBD1 | TRBJ1-2 | TRBV2 | many | CASRDRGQYGYTF | TGTGCCAGCAGAGACAGGGGACAATATGGCTACACCTTC
- | TRBJ2-1 | TRBV25-1 | once | CASSEYRGASPNRNEQFF | TGTGCCAGCAGTGAATACAGGGGAGCGTCTCCAAACCGGAATGAGCAGTTCTTC